Listed below are T cell receptor beta chains from one sample, sequenced in a study of PD-1 blockade in mismatch repair-deficient tumors. The assay was immunoSEQ multiplex PCR, and TCRdb's table has in-frame clones only and misses some. The sample has approximately 130,000 clones; approximately 90% are singletons. Sample: peripheral blood, taken 44 weeks after starting pembrolizumab. These receptors came from an adult with mismatch repair-deficient cancer. The CDR3 runs from the conserved cysteine through the conserved F or W. D genes are given only for firm matches.

d_call	j_call	v_call	cdr3_aa	cdr3_nt
-	TRBJ2-7	TRBV11-3	CASSQGRAYEQYF	TGTGCCAGCAGCCAGGGACGAGCCTACGAGCAGTACTTC
TRBD2	TRBJ2-3	TRBV2	CASSDLHRGEPTTDTQYF	TGTGCCAGCAGTGACCTCCACCGGGGGGAGCCGACCACAGATACGCAGTATTTT
-	TRBJ1-1	TRBV5-1	CASSLGQASLGEAFF	TGCGCCAGCAGCTTGGGACAGGCCTCCTTAGGTGAAGCTTTCTTT
-	TRBJ1-5	TRBV4-2	CASSQGTDSNQPQHF	TGTGCCAGCAGCCAAGGGACAGATAGCAATCAGCCCCAGCATTTT
TRBD2	TRBJ2-1	TRBV27	CASSQSGGEQFF	TGTGCCAGCAGTCAGTCGGGGGGTGAGCAGTTCTTC
TRBD1	TRBJ2-1	TRBV7-2	CASSLAGTGGHNEQFF	TGTGCCAGCAGCTTAGCGGGGACAGGGGGCCACAATGAGCAGTTCTTC
TRBD2	TRBJ2-7	TRBV28	CASSSAGEGGSYEQYF	TGTGCCAGCAGCTCCGCCGGCGAGGGAGGGTCCTACGAGCAGTACTTC
-	TRBJ2-7	TRBV27	CASSPPRGGPYEQYF	TGTGCCAGCAGTCCCCCCAGGGGGGGCCCCTACGAGCAGTACTTC
-	TRBJ1-4	TRBV9	CASSRGNNEKLFF	TGTGCCAGCAGTAGGGGAAATAATGAAAAACTGTTTTTT
-	TRBJ1-2	TRBV7-9	CASNNPGLSRDGYTF	TGTGCCAGCAATAACCCGGGCCTATCACGGGATGGCTACACCTTC